This T cell receptor (beta chain) came from a study of human T cells and chemical hapten exposure. A few counts support this clonotype. The germline CDR1 and CDR2 sequences are SNHLY and FYNNEI. J was trimmed by 3 bases and V by 6 bases; bases with no gene match: 4. The CDR3 loop spans 14 amino acids. Time point described: patch test 2, 6 weeks after DPC sensitization. The treatment denotes: therapeutic diphenylcyclopropenone sensitization with weekly scalp DPC. TCRdb analysed the RACE reads with MiXCR anew, one entry per CDR3 protein. The data contain under 100,000 distinct CDR3 sequences, about 10% of them singletons.

The sample consisted of whole blood, taken in connection with sensitization to the hapten diphenylcyclopropenone (DPC). This chain links TRBV2 with TRBJ1-1, with 10 bases that match TRBD1. The clonotype comes from a middle-aged woman with alopecia areata. Some clones in this sample may be carry-over from other donors' samples. The DNA of the CDR3 is TGTGCCAGCAGAAGACAGGGGGCGGACACTGAAGCTTTCTTT. Translated: CASRRQGADTEAFF.